This T cell receptor (beta chain) was sequenced for a study of beta chain features in type 1 diabetes (dated by TCRdb to the late 2010s). In the study overall: Patients and healthy donors did not differ in mean age, gender distribution, total cell number or subset yield. Across all samples, some 99 million sorted cells were examined, and cell number per subset correlated strongly with RNA yield. In the study, TCRB repertoires of sorted circulating CD4+ T cell subsets from recently diagnosed type 1 diabetes patients were compared with those of matched healthy donors. Regulatory and stem cell-like memory subsets were isolated from only 8 patients and roughly 8 healthy donors, whereas naive and central memory subsets came from all 30 or so donors.

Each donor gave one peripheral blood draw, roughly 120 mL on average, collected into heparinised tubes. Using a panel that included CD45RO, CCR7, CD25, CD127, CD95 and CD27, naive, central memory, regulatory and stem cell-like memory CD4+ T cells were sorted on a BD FACSAria II. A purity above 98% was achieved for all sorted populations. PBMCs were isolated right away by Lymphoprep density gradient centrifugation and were stained directly, without culture. To minimize batch effects, samples were stained and sorted in pairs, one healthy donor with one patient per experiment. V loses 0 bases at its end and J loses 7 bases; junction bases beyond the gene matches: 2. Via the germline V gene (reference sequence), CDR1 is SGHNT and CDR2 YYREEE. Including the terminal cysteine and phenylalanine, the CDR3 comprises 14 residues. Solely the CDR3 DNA is kept, with 42 bases framed from the first base. The research as a whole found: PCR may preferentially amplify shorter templates, but because patient and control samples were amplified and corrected together, any resulting skew would affect both groups equally. Because cDNA was sequenced instead of genomic DNA, highly expressing activated cells could be over-represented, though the groups showed no difference in activation or CD3 levels. Only small numbers of individuals were included in the HLA sub-analyses, which left unresolved whether HLA type had any influence on TCRB rearrangement. Naive, central memory and regulatory TCRB repertoires appeared to be more similar among patients than among healthy donors. Type 1 diabetes patients showed a moderate but significant shortening of TCRB CDR3 length in all four CD4+ subsets. Patients with type 1 diabetes made fewer insertions and deleted more nucleotides at VDJ recombination sites, implying thymic rearrangement abnormalities.

All of the isolated RNA was reverse transcribed with the High Capacity cDNA Reverse Transcription Kit, so expressed TCRB transcripts were sequenced. Deep immunoSEQ sequencing was performed on naive, central memory and regulatory T cell samples, with an average of about 4 million total reads per sample. After sorted cells were lysed in RLT buffer, RNA was extracted with DNase-treated RNeasy Micro or Mini kits, with the choice depending on cell number. To prevent cross-contamination, each cell subset was processed individually, whereas patient and healthy donor samples were processed jointly. The immunoSEQ multiplex PCR was used to amplify TCRB sequences from cDNA, generating 87-bp fragments that spanned the CDR3 region. Amplicons were sequenced on the Illumina HiSeq platform. In the paper's pipeline: PCR bias was computationally corrected using synthetic template baselines, reads within Hamming distance 2 were collapsed, and singletons that could not be merged were discarded. Reads were aligned to IMGT to assign V, D and J genes, CDR3 length, and insertions or deletions at six rearrangement sites. Within each subset, clonotype counts were normalized to the number of sorted cells before true diversity and Gini coefficients were calculated with the tcR R package. The overlap coefficient, calculated on TCRB nucleotide sequences, was used to measure repertoire sharing. Out-of-frame TCRB sequences from naive cells were analyzed to stand in for the pre-selection repertoire. This immuneACCESS table, as held by TCRdb, lists in-frame sequences with V and J called but not all clones. Of the missing ones, under half trace to an unresolved V gene in checked studies; the others have no known cause. V and J calls and clone size are given by that table; D and trimming were obtained from the DNA. Recorded for this sample are roughly 250,000 clones; over 7.5% of them occurred a single time. 0.03% to 0.04% of the sample belongs to the ten largest clones.

In regard to this clone: Its recognized antigen is unknown. No base qualities exist here, and no much larger clone lies one base off it.

This receptor was obtained from a woman between 18 and 30 years old in good health. The rearranged segments are TRBV5-4 and TRBJ1-4, with 8 central nucleotides matching TRBD1. Specimen: naive CD4+ T cells from blood. The cell subset or site tag for this specimen amounts to: true naive CD4+ T cells. The bases are TGTGCCAGCAGCTTGGCTGACAGGGGTGAAAAACTGTTTTTT. Protein translation: CASSLADRGEKLFF.